This T cell receptor beta chain was captured by sequencing in a study of T cell responses to AZD1222 COVID-19 vaccine. Study context: Second-dose recipients at about 4 or about 12 weeks were treated as one pooled group.

Worth noting for this clone: Its antigen is not identified. Other nucleotide sequences in the sample specify the same CDR3.

Data came from immunoSEQ multiplex PCR; TCRdb stores just in-frame clones and leaves some out. The sample carries approximately 190,000 clones, approximately 90% recorded once. Study results and caveats: None of the repertoires were sampled until the peak T cell response had passed. Nearly half of spike-specific TCRs reportedly go after variant regions that carry no mutations. Donors were mostly white British, more females; clonal diversity possibly underestimated.

From germline, CDR1 is SNHLY and CDR2 FYNNEI. V was clipped by 1 base and J by 1 base, with 5 bases between them. The CDR3 is made up of 13 amino acids. This TCR derives from an adult in good health. V and J are TRBV2 and TRBJ2-7; D possibly corresponds to TRBD2 (5 bases). The specimen comprised peripheral blood, sampled on day 0 of AZD1222 vaccination. The CDR3, as DNA: TGTGCCAGCAGTGAAGGCGGGTCCTACGAGCAGTACTTC. As protein: CASSEGGSYEQYF.